Described below is a single T cell receptor (beta chain) sequence and its context. These data come from a study of cytomegalovirus exposure and HLA in healthy donors. CDR3 size: 13 residues. V was cut by 0 bases and J by 7 bases, with 7 bases left in between. CDR1 and CDR2 from the germline V gene are SGHDN and FVKESK. Primers: 60 Vbeta forward and 13 Jbeta reverse. Profiling relied on immunoSEQ multiplex PCR, and the TCRdb table lists in-frame clones only, not all of them. The table includes 100,000 or so clones, about 81% detected once. The sample consisted of PBMCs. The chain recombines TRBV14 with TRBJ1-3, with TRBD1 as a possible D gene (5 bases). This sequence was found in a man aged 40-50 years in good health and CMV-seronegative. The CDR3 nucleotides read TGTGCCAGCAGCCAAGAGCGGGGGAACACCATATATTTT. This translates into CASSQERGNTIYF.